The TCR beta chain under discussion was sequenced for a study of T-cell reconstitution after alpha-beta-depleted transplantation in children. The study's findings and limits: After transplant, at about two months, alpha-beta T cells were reportedly derived from several hundred expanded graft clones. For some patients, TCRbeta diversity was high at day 60 because of recipient T cells and thymic progenitors that survived. At one year after transplant, newly produced T cells mostly accounted for T-cell counts and diversity.

This clonotype has at least ten counts. Its target is unknown. The germline V gene has CDR1 MNHEY and CDR2 SMNVEV (reference sequence). Trimming left V 8 bases short and J 4 bases short, with 17 bases between. The CDR3 has 14 amino acids. Construction of the TCRbeta library involved unique molecular identifiers. TCRdb reanalysed the PCR reads using MiXCR and keeps one entry per CDR3 protein. The table lists about 32,000 distinct CDR3 sequences, under 8% of them singletons. Source: peripheral blood, taken 60 days after TCRalphabeta/CD19-depleted stem cell transplant. The TCR was taken from a child younger than two who had a stem cell transplant for acute myeloid leukemia, so the T cells may come from the graft donor. The chain employs TRBV27 and TRBJ1-2; D perhaps matches TRBD1 (5 bases). The CDR3 protein is CASGLGVSSYGYTF. CDR3 nucleotides: TGTGCCAGCGGCCTAGGGGTCTCCAGCTATGGCTACACCTTC.